The source of this TCR beta chain is a study of shared clonotypes between healthy human individuals. Across the whole study: Sampling drew on donors who were a couple of women and a few men aged 18 to 49.

Only in-frame clones appear in the TCRdb table, and some are missing; sequencing was by immunoSEQ multiplex PCR. This table holds some 2 million clones, just under 95% found once. CDR3 size: 13 residues. The germline V gene encodes CDR1 LNHDA and CDR2 SQIVND (reference sequence). V lost 5 bases, J lost 4 bases, and 11 bases lay in between. Terminally differentiated effector memory CD45RA+ cells were left out of the naive CD8 fraction, which was CD45RO-negative and positively selected for CCR7. The sample consisted of naive CD8+ T cells sorted from blood. V gene TRBV19 combines with J gene TRBJ1-1, with a weak D call TRBD1 (5 bases). The TCR comes from a man in his late teens or twenties in good health. The CDR3: CASSQGGGTEAFF. CDR3 nucleotides: TGTGCCAGTAGTCAGGGTGGAGGCACTGAAGCTTTCTTT.